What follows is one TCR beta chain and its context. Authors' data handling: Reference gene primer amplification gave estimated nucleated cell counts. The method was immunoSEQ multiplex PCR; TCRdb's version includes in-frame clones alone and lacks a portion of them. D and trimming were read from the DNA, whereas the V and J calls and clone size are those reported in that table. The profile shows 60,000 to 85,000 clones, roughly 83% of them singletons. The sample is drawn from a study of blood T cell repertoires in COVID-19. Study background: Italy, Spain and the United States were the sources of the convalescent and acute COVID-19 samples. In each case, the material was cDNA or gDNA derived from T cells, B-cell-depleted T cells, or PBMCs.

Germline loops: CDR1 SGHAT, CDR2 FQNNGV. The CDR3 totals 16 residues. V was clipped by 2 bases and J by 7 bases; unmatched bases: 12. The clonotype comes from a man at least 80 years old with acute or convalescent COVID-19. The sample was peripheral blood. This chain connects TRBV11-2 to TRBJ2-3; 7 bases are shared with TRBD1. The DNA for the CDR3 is TGTGCCAGCAGCTTATTAAGGGGGCGCAGGACAAATACGCAGTATTTT. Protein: CASSLLRGRRTNTQYF.